Presented here are 2 T cell receptor beta chains from one specimen sequenced in a study of blood T cell repertoires in COVID-19. Some clones are missing from TCRdb's copy, which holds only in-frame ones; the method was immunoSEQ multiplex PCR. Of some 180,000 clones listed, almost 90% are singletons. Sequencing used peripheral blood. The source of these receptors is a man aged 50 or older with acute or convalescent COVID-19.

The chain uses TRBV27 and TRBJ1-5, with D perhaps TRBD1 (5 bases). CDR1 and CDR2 from the germline V gene are MNHEY and SMNVEV (reference sequence). The CDR3 loop spans 17 amino acids. V gave up 5 bases and J gave up 0 bases, with 17 bases separating them. The CDR3 DNA is TGTGCCAGCAGTCCTACCCGATCGACAGATAGCAATCAGCCCCAGCATTTT. Translating gives CASSPTRSTDSNQPQHF.

The V and J genes are TRBV23-1 and TRBJ2-7; 12 nucleotides line up with TRBD2. TRBV23-1 is treated as an ORF (open reading frame) with a function not yet certain. V was pared by 0 bases and J by 4 bases, with 25 bases of the junction left unmatched. The CDR3 loop spans 23 amino acids. CDR3 nucleotide sequence: TGCGCCAGCAGTCAATCTTTTGTCGGCGAGACTAGCGGGAGTCTCGAATTCCCATACGAGCAGTACTTC. Its translation is CASSQSFVGETSGSLEFPYEQYF.